Shown below are 20 T cell receptor beta chains from a single sample sequenced in a study of vaccination and CD4 T cells after COVID-19. These receptors have no identified antigens. Specified treatment: roughly nine-day PBMC culture with coronavirus spike peptide pools or control peptides (ViraFEST assay). Cultured CD4+ T cell DNA underwent sequencing with the Oncomine TCR Beta short-read assay. In TCRdb, the PCR reads were re-called with MiXCR into one record per CDR3 protein. The sample holds some 25,000 distinct CDR3 sequences, 45% to 50% seen once. Sequenced: CD4+ T cells from blood, cultured in vitro. The receptors derive from a human donor who had recovered from COVID-19.

In this sample, this clonotype turned up a few times. The rearrangement links TRBV6-5 to TRBJ2-3; 12 bases map to TRBD2. Germline values: CDR1 MNHEY, CDR2 SVGAGI. V was clipped by 2 bases and J by 0 bases; unmatched bases: 3. The CDR3 length is 17 residues. The chain's CDR3 is CASSYGGLAGSTDTQYF. The CDR3 DNA is TGTGCCAGCAGTTACGGAGGACTAGCGGGGAGCACAGATACGCAGTATTTT.

The rearrangement links TRBV6-5 to TRBJ1-5; D is perhaps TRBD1 (6 bases). Trimming took off 4 bases at V and 7 bases at J, with 20 bases between the two ends. The CDR3 spans 16 residues. Germline CDR1 reads MNHEY; CDR2 reads SVGAGI. The CDR3 DNA is TGTGCCAGCAGTTTTGGGGGCCCAGGGCTTGGCCAGCCCCAGCATTTT. It codes for CASSFGGPGLGQPQHF.

The V call is TRBV20-1, the J call TRBJ1-2, with 8 bases aligning to TRBD1. Germline-derived CDR1 and CDR2 are DFQATT and SNEGSKA (reference sequence). V trimming: 3 bases; J trimming: 4 bases; junction bases outside the gene matches: 7. The CDR3 spans 14 residues. CDR3 sequence reads: CSARPTRGPYGYTF. The CDR3 bases are TGCAGTGCTAGGCCTACCAGGGGGCCCTATGGCTACACCTTC.

V usage is TRBV18 and J usage is TRBJ1-1; D perhaps matches TRBD1 (5 bases). The CDR3 is made up of 18 amino acids. V lost 6 bases to trimming and J lost 1 base, with 24 bases between them. CDR1 is KGHSH, CDR2 LQKENI, per germline. CDR3: CASSTRDQQIGWNTEAFF. The CDR3 DNA follows: TGTGCCAGCTCCACCCGGGACCAGCAAATTGGTTGGAACACTGAAGCTTTCTTT.

This clonotype was seen a few times. The V and J genes are TRBV6-1 and TRBJ1-2; D is undetermined. Germline V gene sequence: CDR1 MNHNS, CDR2 SASEGT. Trimming took 7 bases from V and 0 from J, leaving 15 bases between them. The CDR3 contains 15 residues. The CDR3 loop reads CASNPRAGTNYGYTF. CDR3 sequence (DNA): TGTGCCAGCAACCCTAGGGCGGGAACTAACTATGGCTACACCTTC.

The gene calls are TRBV10-1 and TRBJ1-5; 11 nucleotides line up with TRBD1. Germline values: CDR1 WNHNN, CDR2 SYGVQD (reference sequence). The CDR3 runs to 15 residues. J lost 5 bases, V lost 4 bases, and 4 bases had no gene match. The chain's CDR3 is CASSAGTGGDQPQHF. Written as DNA, the CDR3 is TGCGCCAGCAGTGCCGGGACAGGGGGTGATCAGCCCCAGCATTTT.

The rearrangement uses TRBV20-1 and TRBJ1-1, with TRBD1 identical over 7 bases. CDR1 is DFQATT, CDR2 SNEGSKA, per germline (reference sequence). This CDR3 comprises 14 residues. Germline trimming cut 8 bases from V and 4 bases from J; bases unmatched to any gene: 13. The CDR3 here is CSPPKGQPSTEAFF. The CDR3 bases are TGCAGTCCACCCAAGGGACAGCCGAGCACTGAAGCTTTCTTT.

In this sample, this clonotype turned up a few times. The V gene is TRBV19, the J gene TRBJ2-5, with unresolved D. Trimming shortened V by 3 bases and J by 2 bases, and 16 bases separated the two germline ends. Germline V gene sequence: CDR1 LNHDA, CDR2 SQIVND (reference sequence). The CDR3 has 16 amino acids. The CDR3 DNA follows: TGTGCCAGTAGTATTAGTATTTCGGGTGTTCAAGAGACCCAGTACTTC. This sequence encodes CASSISISGVQETQYF.

The rearrangement uses TRBV12-3 or TRBV12-4 and TRBJ1-3; D possibly corresponds to TRBD1 (6 bases). The V end lost 7 bases, the J end lost 3 bases, and 13 bases lay between the germline ends. The CDR3 spans 14 residues. The CDR3 region has the DNA TGTGCCAGCATAACAGGGAGGAGTGGAAACACCATATATTTT. Amino acids: CASITGRSGNTIYF.

This clonotype was seen just once. The gene calls are TRBV28 and TRBJ2-3, with TRBD2 matching over 7 bases. The CDR3 has 14 amino acids. Per germline, CDR1 MDHEN and CDR2 SYDVKM. J was trimmed by 4 bases and V by 2 bases; bases with no gene match: 3. This CDR3 is CASSLGGSPDTQYF. The CDR3 coding sequence is TGTGCCAGCAGTTTAGGCGGGAGTCCAGATACGCAGTATTTT.

This clonotype has more than one count but fewer than ten. The rearrangement joins TRBV2 to TRBJ1-5; no reliable D call. This CDR3 is built from 15 residues. Trimming removed 4 bases at V and 1 base at J, with 11 bases between. The germline CDR1 and CDR2 sequences are SNHLY and FYNNEI. CDR3 loop: CASSAGTKSNQPQHF. In nucleotides, the CDR3 is TGTGCCAGCAGTGCAGGTACGAAGAGCAATCAGCCCCAGCATTTT. The complete variable domain, with remaining parts taken from reference TRBV2 and TRBJ1-5, reads EPEVTQTPSHQVTQMGQEVILRCVPISNHLYFYWYRQILGQKVEFLVSFYNNEISEKSEIFDDQFSVERPDGSNFTLKIRSTKLEDSAMYFCASSAGTKSNQPQHFGDGTRLSIL.

The chain links TRBV6-2 or TRBV6-3 to TRBJ2-5, with 9 bases lining up with TRBD2. The ends lost 5 bases at V and 2 bases at J; junction bases unmatched: 9. The CDR3 runs to 16 residues. The germline V gene has CDR1 MNHEY and CDR2 SVGEGT. The CDR3 DNA follows: TGTGCCAGCAGTCTACCCCTAGCGGGGAAACAAGAGACCCAGTACTTC. Translated: CASSLPLAGKQETQYF.

The rearrangement links TRBV20-1 to TRBJ2-4, with 9 bases matching TRBD1. The V gene's germline CDR1 is DFQATT and CDR2 SNEGSKA (reference sequence). The CDR3 is 14 amino acids. V was pared by 0 bases and J by 5 bases, with 2 bases of the junction left unmatched. Here the CDR3 reads CSARDGTGQNIQYF. The DNA for the CDR3 is TGCAGTGCTAGAGATGGGACAGGGCAAAACATTCAGTACTTC.

In DNA form, the CDR3 reads TGTGCCAGCAGGACCGGGACAGGGGGCTATGGCTACACCTTC. It codes for CASRTGTGGYGYTF. The genes are TRBV28 and TRBJ1-2; 11 bases are a match to TRBD1. This CDR3 region has 14 residues. Trimming at V came to 6 bases and at J to 4 bases, leaving 4 bases not matched to a gene. CDR1 is MDHEN, CDR2 SYDVKM, per germline.

This clonotype was recorded a few times. The rearrangement joins TRBV7-2 to TRBJ2-5; D could derive from TRBD1 or TRBD2 (5 bases each). Germline lookup yields CDR1 SGHTA and CDR2 FQGNSA. The V end was cut by 1 base, the J end by 4 bases, with 10 bases between. The CDR3 is 14 residues long. The CDR3 protein is CASSLVSGTETQYF. CDR3 coding DNA: TGTGCCAGCAGCTTAGTTTCCGGGACAGAGACCCAGTACTTC. Combining the CDR3 with reference TRBV7-2 and TRBJ2-5 gives the whole variable domain GAGVSQSPSNKVTEKGKDVELRCDPISGHTALYWYRQSLGQGLEFLIYFQGNSAPDKSGLPSDRFSAERTGGSVSTLTIQRTQQEDSAVYLCASSLVSGTETQYFGPGTRLLVL.

The CDR3 sequence is CASSYSSGTVTNQPQHF. As DNA, the CDR3 is TGTGCCAGTAGCTACTCCTCCGGGACGGTTACCAATCAGCCCCAGCATTTT. The V and J genes are TRBV19 and TRBJ1-5; TRBD1 might be the D (5 bases). CDR3 length equals 17 residues. The V and J ends lost 6 bases and 3 bases respectively, with 21 bases between them. Per the germline V gene, CDR1 is LNHDA and CDR2 is SQIVND (reference sequence).

A few counts support this clonotype. The rearrangement uses TRBV27 and TRBJ1-3, with 9 positions matching TRBD1. Looked up from germline, CDR1 is MNHEY and CDR2 is SMNVEV (reference sequence). The CDR3 extends over 15 amino acids. V shed 7 bases and J 4 bases; nucleotides not matched to a gene: 8. The CDR3 spells CASKTQGARGNTIYF. As DNA, the CDR3 is TGTGCCAGCAAGACACAGGGGGCGCGGGGAAACACCATATATTTT.

The table lists this clonotype with a few counts. This chain uses TRBV7-2 with TRBJ2-5; D remains unclear. This CDR3 is 14 amino acids long. V lost 4 bases and J 0 bases, leaving 9 bases between the germline ends. Germline lookup yields CDR1 SGHTA and CDR2 FQGNSA. In DNA, the CDR3 is TGTGCCAGCAGCTCTCGGGCCTACCAAGAGACCCAGTACTTC. Protein sequence: CASSSRAYQETQYF.

This chain uses TRBV15 with TRBJ2-6, with D perhaps assigned TRBD1 or TRBD2 (6 bases each). CDR1 and CDR2 (germline): LNHNV, YYDKDF (reference sequence). Trimming pared 7 bases from V and 4 bases from J, leaving 17 bases between. The CDR3 has 16 residues. The CDR3 bases are TGTGCCACCACCCCTTGGGGGGCAGGGGGGGCCAACGTCCTGACTTTC. Translation: CATTPWGAGGANVLTF.

Remarks on this clonotype: Compared with germline, one end of the junction differs, possibly owing to a read error. The chain employs TRBV7-9 and TRBJ1-2; D may be TRBD1 (5 bases). The CDR3 covers 15 residues. Germline-derived CDR1 and CDR2 are SEHNR and FQNEAQ (reference sequence). The CDR3 DNA sequence: TGTGCCGGCAGAGCCGAGGGGCGATCTAACTATGGCTACACCTTC. Translation: CAGRAEGRSNYGYTF.